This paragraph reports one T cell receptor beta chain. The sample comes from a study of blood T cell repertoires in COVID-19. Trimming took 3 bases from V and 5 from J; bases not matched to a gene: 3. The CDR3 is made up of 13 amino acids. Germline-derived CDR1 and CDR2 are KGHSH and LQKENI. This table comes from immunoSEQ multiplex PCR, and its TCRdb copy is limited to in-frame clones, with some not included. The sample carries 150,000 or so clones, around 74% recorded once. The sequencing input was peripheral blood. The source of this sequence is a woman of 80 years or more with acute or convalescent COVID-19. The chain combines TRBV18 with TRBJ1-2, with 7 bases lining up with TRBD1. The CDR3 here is CASSPLGQYGYTF. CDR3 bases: TGTGCCAGCTCACCCTTGGGACAGTATGGCTACACCTTC. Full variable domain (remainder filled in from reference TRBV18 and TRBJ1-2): NAGVMQNPRHLVRRRGQEARLRCSPMKGHSHVYWYRQLPEEGLKFMVYLQKENIIDESGMPKERFSAEFPKEGPSILRIQQVVRGDSAAYFCASSPLGQYGYTFGSGTRLTVV.